This T cell receptor (beta chain) came from a study of blood T cell repertoires in COVID-19. In this sample, this clone turned up a few times. Produced via immunoSEQ multiplex PCR; TCRdb's table is partial and in-frame only. This table has 150,000 to 180,000 clones, about 90% appearing once. The specimen sequenced was peripheral blood. The TCR was taken from a man aged 45-65 years with acute or convalescent COVID-19.

The CDR3 region has the DNA TGTGCCAGTAGTCCTTACACCTCAGGGGGAAGCTATGGCTACACCTTC. Its protein product is CASSPYTSGGSYGYTF. The chain joins TRBV19 to TRBJ1-2; 7 bases line up with TRBD1. This CDR3 is built from 16 residues. V trimming: 5 bases; J trimming: 4 bases; junction bases outside the gene matches: 13. CDR1 is LNHDA, CDR2 SQIVND, per germline (reference sequence). The entire variable domain, with the rest obtained from reference TRBV19 and TRBJ1-2, is as follows: DGGITQSPKYLFRKEGQNVTLSCEQNLNHDAMYWYRQDPGQGLRLIYYSQIVNDFQKGDIAEGYSVSREKKESFPLTVTSAQKNPTAFYLCASSPYTSGGSYGYTFGSGTRLTVV.